This T cell receptor (beta chain) emerged from a study of identical twins. This CDR3 spans 14 amino acids. V lost 3 bases and J lost 3, with 12 bases in between. This clonotype was recorded at least ten times. Antigen: not known. TCRdb fed the 5' RACE reads into MiXCR, producing one record per CDR3 protein. Seen here are hundreds of thousands of distinct CDR3 sequences, roughly 20% observed once, and the top ten hold 13%. General observations from the study: Zero-insertion analyses could be partly confounded by invariant MAIT and iNKT cells.

The sample also formed part of further work on T cells expressing NK-cell markers.

Input material: PBMCs. This TCR derives from a woman under 30 in good health. This chain links TRBV12-3 or TRBV12-4 with TRBJ2-7, with D perhaps TRBD1 (6 bases). CDR3 sequence: CASSFSGDIYEQYF. The CDR3 region has the DNA TGTGCCAGCAGTTTTTCTGGGGACATCTACGAGCAGTACTTC.